The rows below give T cell receptor beta chains drawn from one sample of a study of T cell repertoires in aging, cancer and after chemotherapy. A single record per CDR3 protein comes from TCRdb applying MiXCR to the multiplex PCR reads. The repertoire holds about 4,200 distinct CDR3 sequences, with 27% as singletons. Sequences were obtained from blood. The receptors here all came from a human donor with a blood cancer. CDR3s include the opening cysteine and the closing phenylalanine or tryptophan. The D gene is left open where the match is weak. Size values are once, few and many counts, or a class for expanded clones, and some rows have none.

>TRBV19|NA|TRBJ2-7|TRBD2
TGTGCCAGTAGTATAGGGGACTCTTCTAGCGGGGAGCAGTACTTC
CASSIGDSSSGEQYF
>TRBV21-1|NA|TRBJ2-5|NA
TGTGCCAGCAGCAATACCCAGGGGAGAGGGACCCAGTACTTC
CASSNTQGRGTQYF
>TRBV19|medium-sized|TRBJ1-5|NA
TGTGCCAGTAGTACGGCGATCGAGCAGCCCCAGCATTTT
CASSTAIEQPQHF
>TRBV5-1|NA|TRBJ1-6|NA
TGCGCCAGCAGCCCGAGGGGTGGTTATAATTCACCCCTCCACTTT
CASSPRGGYNSPLHF
>TRBV4-3|NA|TRBJ1-2|NA
TGCGCCAGCAGCCAAGACAGGGTTGGTGGCTACACCTTC
CASSQDRVGGYTF
>TRBV7-6|medium-sized|TRBJ2-1|TRBD2
TGTGCCAGCAGCCAGCCCGGCGGGAGCTCCTACAATGAGCAGTTCTTC
CASSQPGGSSYNEQFF
>TRBV5-5|once|TRBJ2-3|TRBD2
TGTGCCAGCAGCTTCGGTAGCGGGAGAGGGGCAGATACGCAGTATTTT
CASSFGSGRGADTQYF
>TRBV19|medium-sized|TRBJ2-1|TRBD2
TGTGCCAGTAGTATACGTGCGGGAGCATCGACTGAGCAGTTCTTC
CASSIRAGASTEQFF
>TRBV5-4|NA|TRBJ2-2|NA
TGTGCCAGCAGCCACTGGGGAGGCTACACCGGGGAGCTGTTTTTT
CASSHWGGYTGELFF
>TRBV29-1|medium-sized|TRBJ1-1|NA
TGCAGCGTTGACCGGGGGACTGAAGCTTTCTTT
CSVDRGTEAFF
>TRBV7-9|NA|TRBJ1-5|NA
TGTGCCAGCAGCTTCATAGGTGGCAGCGACCATCAGCCCCAGCATTTT
CASSFIGGSDHQPQHF
>TRBV30|medium-sized|TRBJ2-1|TRBD2
TGTGCCTCGACCCCGGGACTAGCTCGAAATGAGCAGTTCTTC
CASTPGLARNEQFF
>TRBV20-1|NA|TRBJ2-7|TRBD2
TGCAGTGATATGGGGGGACTAGCTCCCTCCTACGAGCAGTACTTC
CSDMGGLAPSYEQYF
>TRBV5-4|few|TRBJ2-7|TRBD1
TGTGCCAGCAGCTCCGGGACAGGAACCTACGAGCAGTACTTC
CASSSGTGTYEQYF
>TRBV7-9|NA|TRBJ1-6|NA
TGTGCCAGCAGCTTAGGAGACAGGTCGGATTCACACCTCCACTTT
CASSLGDRSDSHLHF
>TRBV27|NA|TRBJ2-2|NA
TGTGCCAGCAGACGGACGGCCGTTGGGGACACCGGGGAGCTGTTTTTT
CASRRTAVGDTGELFF
>TRBV13|medium-sized|TRBJ2-1|TRBD2
TGTGCCAGCAGCTCGGTAACTAGCGGGGTGTATGAGCAGTTCTTC
CASSSVTSGVYEQFF
>TRBV5-8|few|TRBJ2-5|TRBD1
TGTGCCAGCAGCTTGTTTGGTCGTGGACAGGCCTCTAGCGAGACCCAGTACTTC
CASSLFGRGQASSETQYF
>TRBV28|NA|TRBJ1-4|NA
TGTGCCAGCAGTTTCGGGGGGACGGTAGAGGAAAAACTGTCTTTT
CASSFGGTVEEKLSF
>TRBV6-2/TRBV6-3|medium-sized|TRBJ2-3|NA
TGTGCCAGCAGTATCACAGATACGCAGTATTTT
CASSITDTQYF
>TRBV5-1|NA|TRBJ2-7|TRBD1
TGCGCCAGAAGCTTCAGGACAGGGGACCACAAGCAGTACTTC
CARSFRTGDHKQYF
>TRBV29-1|large|TRBJ2-7|NA
TGCAGCGTGGGGGGTTACTACGAGCAGTACTTC
CSVGGYYEQYF
>TRBV13|few|TRBJ2-3|NA
TGTGCCAGCAGCTTGGGTTGGTCGGGCCCCACAGATACGCAGTATTTT
CASSLGWSGPTDTQYF
>TRBV27|NA|TRBJ2-1|NA
TGTGCCAGCAGTTTATCTCTTCACGGACGGGGTGAGCAGTTCTTC
CASSLSLHGRGEQFF
>TRBV28|NA|TRBJ2-7|NA
TGTGCCACGACCCAGGCGTTCGACGAGCAGTACTTC
CATTQAFDEQYF
>TRBV9|NA|TRBJ2-1|TRBD2
TGTGCCAGCAGCGTACGGGGCGGGGGGTACAATGAGCAGTTCTTC
CASSVRGGGYNEQFF
>TRBV11-2|NA|TRBJ2-5|NA
TGTGCCAGCAGCTTGGGGGTGTCGTCCAGGGGCTATCAAGAGACCCAGTACTTC
CASSLGVSSRGYQETQYF
>TRBV6-6|medium-sized|TRBJ2-3|TRBD1
TGTGCCAGCAGAAGAGGACAGGGGATGAGGGCAGATACGCAGTATTTT
CASRRGQGMRADTQYF
>TRBV21-1|NA|TRBJ2-2|NA
TGTGCCAGCAGCAGCAATAGCGGGAGGGCGGATCCCGGGGAGCTGTTTTTT
CASSSNSGRADPGELFF
>TRBV27|few|TRBJ1-2|NA
TGTGCCAGCAGACAGGGTACCTATGGCTACACCTTC
CASRQGTYGYTF
>TRBV19|NA|TRBJ1-3|TRBD1
TGTGCCAGTAGGGGACAGAACTCTGGAAACACCATATATTTT
CASRGQNSGNTIYF
>TRBV27|medium-sized|TRBJ2-2|NA
TGTGCCAGCAGCCAAACAGGACAGAGCGGCGGGGAGCTGTTTTTT
CASSQTGQSGGELFF
>TRBV5-1|medium-sized|TRBJ2-1|TRBD2
TGCGCCAGCAGCAAGGGACTAGCGGGAGGGAGGGTGGAAGAGCAGTTCTTC
CASSKGLAGGRVEEQFF
>TRBV2|NA|TRBJ1-6|NA
TGTGCCAGCAGTGTAGAGCGAGAATCACCCCTCCACTTT
CASSVERESPLHF
>TRBV6-1|medium-sized|TRBJ2-5|NA
TGTGCCAGCAGAACCGGGAGCGCCCAAGAGACCCAGTACTTC
CASRTGSAQETQYF
>TRBV5-6|NA|TRBJ2-5|NA
TGTGCCAGCTGTCTGGGACTCCAAGAGACCCAGTACTTC
CASCLGLQETQYF
>TRBV7-8|NA|TRBJ2-3|NA
TGTGCCAGCAGCCCGAATCAGCGGCCAGATACGCAGTATTTT
CASSPNQRPDTQYF
>TRBV19|few|TRBJ1-1|NA
TGTGCCAGTAGTATTACGGGGTTGGCTGAAGCTTTCTTT
CASSITGLAEAFF
>TRBV19|medium-sized|TRBJ1-5|NA
TGTGCCATCGGGAGGGCGGGACAGCCCCAGCATTTT
CAIGRAGQPQHF
>TRBV20-1|NA|TRBJ1-2|NA
TGCAGTGCCCATCCGGGGGGGGATTATGGCTACACCTTC
CSAHPGGDYGYTF
>TRBV5-1|NA|TRBJ2-5|TRBD1
TGCGCCAGCAGCCTACAGACAGGGCGGGAGACCCAGTACTTC
CASSLQTGRETQYF
>TRBV20-1|few|TRBJ2-5|NA
TGCAGTGCTCTACGGGACAAAGAGACCCAGTACTTC
CSALRDKETQYF
>TRBV7-9|few|TRBJ2-3|NA
TGTGCCAGCAGCCCGGACTCAACAGATACGCAGTATTTT
CASSPDSTDTQYF
>TRBV5-1|NA|TRBJ2-7|TRBD1
TGCGCCAGCAGCCGAGAGGGACAGGGGTTCCACGAGCAGTACTTC
CASSREGQGFHEQYF
>TRBV29-1|medium-sized|TRBJ1-3|NA
TGCAGCGTGAGTGCGGGGGCCTCTGGAAACACCATATATTTT
CSVSAGASGNTIYF
>TRBV29-1|medium-sized|TRBJ1-2|NA
TGCAGCGTGGGGGAACAGGCGACAAGTGGTGGCTACACCTTC
CSVGEQATSGGYTF
>TRBV10-3|NA|TRBJ2-7|NA
TGTGCCAGCAGGGTGAAAGGGGACGGCGAGCAGTACTTC
CASRVKGDGEQYF
>TRBV6-5|medium-sized|TRBJ2-1|NA
TGTGCCAGCAGGGACGGGCTTTACAATGAGCAGTTCTTC
CASRDGLYNEQFF
>TRBV12-3/TRBV12-4|NA|TRBJ2-1|NA
TGTGCCAGCAGTCTAGGAAATGAGCAGTTCTTC
CASSLGNEQFF
>TRBV11-2|few|TRBJ2-7|NA
TGTGCCAGCAGCTCCGGGCTCGCCGAGCAGTACTTC
CASSSGLAEQYF
>TRBV11-2|few|TRBJ2-3|NA
TGTGCCAGCAGCTTAGATCTCCCTACAGATACGCAGTATTTT
CASSLDLPTDTQYF
>TRBV27|medium-sized|TRBJ2-3|NA
TGTGCCAGCAGTCCCATATACCGTCAAGATACTAGCACAGATACGCAGTATTTT
CASSPIYRQDTSTDTQYF
>TRBV20-1|NA|TRBJ2-3|NA
TGCAGTGCCTGGGGGCGGGATAGCACAGATACGCAGTATTTT
CSAWGRDSTDTQYF
>TRBV29-1|NA|TRBJ1-1|NA
TGCAGCGTTGAAGGGGTCAGGGCGAACACTGAAGCTTTCTTT
CSVEGVRANTEAFF
>TRBV28|NA|TRBJ1-2|NA
TGTGCCAGCAGTCGTGCAGGCGACTATGGCTACACCTTC
CASSRAGDYGYTF
>TRBV20-1|medium-sized|TRBJ2-7|NA
TGCAGTGCTAACAGTCAGGGGTGGGTAGGCTACGAGCAGTACTTC
CSANSQGWVGYEQYF